Below, one T cell receptor beta chain is given with its context. Repertoires were generated with immunoSEQ multiplex PCR, while TCRdb's copy carries only in-frame clones and drops some. This table has 60,000 to 80,000 clones, over 70% appearing once. The sample is drawn from a study of OX40 agonist ivuxolimab in advanced cancers. CDR3 length: 14 residues. The V and J ends lost 3 bases and 2 bases respectively, with 11 bases between them. CDR1 MNHEY and CDR2 SMNVEV come from the germline V gene (reference sequence). The chain carries TRBV27 and TRBJ2-7; D might be TRBD2 (6 bases). The TCR was taken from an adult with an advanced solid tumor such as melanoma, head and neck, liver or kidney cancer. This sample comprised CD4+ or CD8+ T cells sorted from blood, obtained in a trial of the OX40 agonist ivuxolimab. DNA for the CDR3: TGTGCCAGCAGTTTGTTCGGACTAACCTACGAGCAGTACTTC. Translating it yields CASSLFGLTYEQYF.